This note documents a single T cell receptor beta chain sequence. These data are taken from a study of PD-1 blockade in classical Hodgkin lymphoma. Repertoires were generated with immunoSEQ multiplex PCR, while TCRdb's copy carries only in-frame clones and drops some. The table has some 150,000 clones, about 78% seen once. With no exception, relapse followed autologous stem cell transplantation in all patients, and brentuximab vedotin exposure varied. This TCR came from a human donor with classical Hodgkin lymphoma. The sample here was peripheral blood mononuclear cells (PBMCs), taken before the second cycle of nivolumab.

DNA of the CDR3: TGTGCCAGTAGTGGAGGACGGCTGAACACTGAAGCTTTCTTT. It codes for CASSGGRLNTEAFF. The chain has TRBV19 and TRBJ1-1, with D uncertain. Germline V CDR1 and CDR2: LNHDA, SQIVND (reference sequence). There are 14 residues in the CDR3. With 5 bases removed from V and 0 bases from J, the gap between germline ends came to 10 bases. Based on the CDR3 plus reference TRBV19 and TRBJ1-1, the full variable domain is DGGITQSPKYLFRKEGQNVTLSCEQNLNHDAMYWYRQDPGQGLRLIYYSQIVNDFQKGDIAEGYSVSREKKESFPLTVTSAQKNPTAFYLCASSGGRLNTEAFFGQGTRLTVV.